Following are 8 T cell receptor beta chains from one sample sequenced in a study of T-cell reconstitution after alpha-beta-depleted transplantation in children. Library preparation (for TCRbeta) was performed with unique molecular identifiers. A single record per CDR3 protein comes from TCRdb applying MiXCR to the PCR reads. The table includes 85,000 to 120,000 distinct CDR3 sequences, over 6% detected once. The source material was PBMCs, sampled before TCRalphabeta/CD19-depleted stem cell transplant. These receptors originate from a boy aged 2 to 9 with acute lymphoblastic leukemia, due to receive a stem cell transplant.

This clonotype was picked up many times. The chain recombines TRBV5-1 with TRBJ2-1; 7 bases are shared with TRBD1. Germline V lookup: CDR1 SGHRS, CDR2 YFSETQ. J lost 4 bases, V lost 4 bases, and 14 bases had no gene match. The CDR3 totals 17 residues. This CDR3 is CASSPTNDRVGYNEQFF. The CDR3 coding sequence is TGCGCCAGCAGCCCGACGAATGACAGGGTTGGATACAATGAGCAGTTCTTC.

This clonotype was detected many times. The chain uses TRBV28 and TRBJ2-2; D unresolved. V dropped 5 bases and J dropped 5 bases, with 12 bases sitting between them. The CDR3 length is 14 residues. CDR1 and CDR2 from the germline V gene are MDHEN and SYDVKM. The CDR3 region is CASSLPHRTGELFF. The DNA of the CDR3 is TGTGCCAGCAGTCTCCCCCATCGGACCGGGGAGCTGTTTTTT. Filled out from reference TRBV28 and TRBJ2-2, the complete variable domain reads DVKVTQSSRYLVKRTGEKVFLECVQDMDHENMFWYRQDPGLGLRLIYFSYDVKMKEKGDIPEGYSVSREKKERFSLILESASTNQTSMYLCASSLPHRTGELFFGEGSRLTVL.

The chain employs TRBV2 and TRBJ2-7, with 11 positions matching TRBD1. The CDR3 sequence is 13 residues long. CDR1 and CDR2 (germline): SNHLY, FYNNEI. J was trimmed by 3 bases and V by 11 bases; bases with no gene match: 6. As DNA, the CDR3 is TGTGCCGGGGGGACAGGGGGATTCTACGAGCAGTACTTC. It codes for CAGGTGGFYEQYF.

This clonotype was observed a few times. The CDR3 DNA reads as TGTGCCAGCTCACCAGTTACAGGGATCTCCTACGAGCAGTACTTC. It specifies CASSPVTGISYEQYF. The chain recombines TRBV18 with TRBJ2-7; TRBD1 might be the D (6 bases). Per the germline V gene, CDR1 is KGHSH and CDR2 is LQKENI. Trimming stripped 2 bases from V and 0 bases from J, with 11 bases between. The CDR3 extends over 15 amino acids.

This clonotype has at least ten counts. The chain joins TRBV5-4 to TRBJ2-1, with 9 positions matching TRBD1. The junction had 9 bases not matched to a gene; V was cut back by 4 bases and J by 7 bases. Germline-derived CDR1 and CDR2 are SGHNT and YYREEE (reference sequence). The CDR3 loop spans 15 amino acids. As DNA, the CDR3 is TGTGCCAGCAGCCTCGGCCAACAGGGGGCGAATGAGCAGTTCTTC. Translation gives CASSLGQQGANEQFF.

This clonotype was seen many times. The J gene is TRBJ1-1, the V gene TRBV5-1, with TRBD1 as a possible D gene (5 bases). Per the germline V gene, CDR1 is SGHRS and CDR2 is YFSETQ. Trimming left V 4 bases short and J 10 bases short, with 17 bases between. CDR3 length: 13 amino acids. The DNA for the CDR3 is TGCGCCAGCAGCCCGAACGAGGCAGGGCGAGCTTTCTTT. Its protein is CASSPNEAGRAFF.

The chain employs TRBV5-1 and TRBJ1-1, with D unclear. Between the trimmed V and J ends, which lost 0 bases and 11 bases, there was a span of 8 bases. The CDR3 has 11 amino acids. CDR1 is SGHRS, CDR2 YFSETQ, per germline. CDR3 in DNA: TGCGCCAGCAGCTTGGAGGGTAGGGCTTTCTTT. Residues: CASSLEGRAFF. Supplemented by reference TRBV5-1 and TRBJ1-1, the full variable domain reads KAGVTQTPRYLIKTRGQQVTLSCSPISGHRSVSWYQQTPGQGLQFLFEYFSETQRNKGNFPGRFSGRQFSNSRSEMNVSTLELGDSALYLCASSLEGRAFFGQGTRLTVV.

At least ten counts were recorded for this clonotype. V and J are TRBV4-3 and TRBJ2-7; D may be TRBD1 or TRBD2 (6 bases each). The V end lost 0 bases, the J end lost 2 bases, and 11 bases lay between the germline ends. This CDR3 has 15 residues. Germline lookup yields CDR1 LGHNA and CDR2 YSLEER. The CDR3 coding sequence is TGCGCCAGCAGCCAAGATGAGGGGGGTCCCTACGAGCAGTACTTC. This codes for CASSQDEGGPYEQYF.